In its sample, the clone carrying this TCR beta chain was seen many times. Relying on iRepertoire HTBI primers and Arm-PCR of CDR3 regions, the team built TCR beta libraries. TCRdb reanalysed the multiplex PCR reads using MiXCR and keeps one entry per CDR3 protein. The repertoire consists of almost 350,000 distinct CDR3 sequences, with 15% to 20% occurring once and the leading ten covering less than 35%. The data were obtained in a study of regulatory T cells in long-lasting Graves disease. Time point meaning: persistent/refractory GD, antithyroid drugs over 5 years with positive TRAb. RNA extracted from PBMCs served as the sequencing template. Roughly 8.2-milliliter peripheral blood samples went into EDTA tubes. V was pared by 3 bases and J by 2 bases, with 10 bases between. This CDR3 comprises 14 residues. CDR1 is MDHEN, CDR2 SYDVKM, per germline.

Sequencing used peripheral blood mononuclear cells (PBMCs), obtained when the disease was refractory, from a patient treated with antithyroid drugs. The chain has TRBV28 and TRBJ2-5, with D possibly being TRBD1 (5 bases). The sequence came from a female donor with Graves disease. The CDR3 here is CASSFPNRQETQYF. The CDR3 DNA sequence: TGTGCCAGCAGTTTCCCCAACAGGCAAGAGACCCAGTACTTC.